This paragraph reports one TCR beta chain. Antigen unknown. Using its own MiXCR run on the reads, TCRdb lists one record per CDR3 protein. The sample shows hundreds of thousands of distinct CDR3 sequences, roughly 36% of them seen only once. The CDR3 sequence is 14 residues long. J was trimmed by 3 bases and V by 0 bases; bases with no gene match: 4. CDR1 is DFQATT and CDR2 is SNEGSKA in the germline V gene (reference sequence). The entry originates in a study of T cell repertoires in cytomegalovirus infection. General study points: The ex vivo response was dominated by HLA-C-restricted CMV-specific TCR beta clonotypes. Carriage of CMV together with the relevant HLA was identifiable through cumulative public TCR beta family frequency.

The J gene is TRBJ2-5, the V gene TRBV20-1, with 7 nucleotides matching TRBD2. The origin of this receptor is a human donor in good health (CMV status not recorded). Some clones in this sample may be carry-over from other donors' samples. The sample here was cultured PBMCs, taken from culture after CMV antigen stimulation. The DNA of the CDR3 is TGCAGTGCTAGAGATGGGGGGGACGAAGAGACCCAGTACTTC. Protein: CSARDGGDEETQYF.